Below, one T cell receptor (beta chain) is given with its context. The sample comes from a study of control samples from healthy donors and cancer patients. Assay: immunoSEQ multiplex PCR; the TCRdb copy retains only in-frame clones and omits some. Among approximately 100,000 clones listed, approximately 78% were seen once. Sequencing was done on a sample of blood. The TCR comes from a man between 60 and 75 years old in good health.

This CDR3 is CASSSGQGRQETQYF. Written as DNA, the CDR3 is TGCGCCAGCAGCTCGGGACAGGGGAGGCAAGAGACCCAGTACTTC. J is TRBJ2-5 and V is TRBV5-1; 10 nucleotides line up with TRBD1. The CDR3 spans 15 residues. Germline trimming cut 3 bases from V and 2 bases from J; bases unmatched to any gene: 4. Germline CDR1 is SGHRS and CDR2 is YFSETQ. The whole variable domain, filled in from reference TRBV5-1 and TRBJ2-5, reads KAGVTQTPRYLIKTRGQQVTLSCSPISGHRSVSWYQQTPGQGLQFLFEYFSETQRNKGNFPGRFSGRQFSNSRSEMNVSTLELGDSALYLCASSSGQGRQETQYFGPGTRLLVL.